The TCR beta chain under discussion was sequenced for a study of cytomegalovirus exposure and HLA in healthy donors. With 60 Vbeta and 13 Jbeta primers, the PCR was carried out. TCRdb keeps only in-frame clones here, not all; method: immunoSEQ multiplex PCR. The profile shows more than 80,000 clones, roughly 80% of them singletons. V shed 2 bases and J 7 bases; nucleotides not matched to a gene: 12. The CDR3 consists of 17 residues. Germline CDR1 is LNHNV and CDR2 is YYDKDF (reference sequence). This clone was seen a few times. This TCR was recovered from a man aged 55 to 70 in good health and CMV-seronegative. Source material: PBMCs. This sequence joins TRBV15 and TRBJ1-5; 9 positions agree with TRBD1. CDR3 in DNA: TGTGCCACCAGCAGACCACCGGGACAGGGTGTGGGCCAGCCCCAGCATTTT. Its protein product is CATSRPPGQGVGQPQHF.